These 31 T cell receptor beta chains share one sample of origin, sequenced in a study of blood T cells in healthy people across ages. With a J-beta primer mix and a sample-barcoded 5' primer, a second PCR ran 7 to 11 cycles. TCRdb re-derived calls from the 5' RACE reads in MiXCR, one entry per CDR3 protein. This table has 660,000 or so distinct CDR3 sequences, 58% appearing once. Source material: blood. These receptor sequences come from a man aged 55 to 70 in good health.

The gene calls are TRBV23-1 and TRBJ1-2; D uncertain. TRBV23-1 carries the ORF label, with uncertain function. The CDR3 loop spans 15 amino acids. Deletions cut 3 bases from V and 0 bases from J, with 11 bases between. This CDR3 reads CASSQLQRANYGYTF. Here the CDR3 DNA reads TGCGCCAGCAGTCAGTTACAGCGAGCTAACTATGGCTACACCTTC.

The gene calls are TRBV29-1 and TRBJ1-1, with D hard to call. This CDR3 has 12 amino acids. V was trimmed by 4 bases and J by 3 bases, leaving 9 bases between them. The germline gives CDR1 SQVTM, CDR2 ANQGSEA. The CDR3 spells CSVVWAYTEAFF. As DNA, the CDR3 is TGCAGCGTTGTCTGGGCCTACACTGAAGCTTTCTTT.

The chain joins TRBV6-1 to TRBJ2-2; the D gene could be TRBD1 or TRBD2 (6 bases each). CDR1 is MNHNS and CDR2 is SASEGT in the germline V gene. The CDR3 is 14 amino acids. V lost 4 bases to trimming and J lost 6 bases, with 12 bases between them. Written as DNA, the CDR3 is TGTGCCAGCAGTGTATGGGGGGCGCCCGGGGAGCTGTTTTTT. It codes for CASSVWGAPGELFF.

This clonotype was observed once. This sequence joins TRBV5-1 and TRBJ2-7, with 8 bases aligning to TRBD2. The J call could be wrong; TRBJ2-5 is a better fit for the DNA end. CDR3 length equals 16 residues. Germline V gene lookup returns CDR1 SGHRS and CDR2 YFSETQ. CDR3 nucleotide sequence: TGCGCCAGCAGCAAGTCCGCGGGGGGACTCCAAGAGACCCAGTACTTC. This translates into CASSKSAGGLQETQYF.

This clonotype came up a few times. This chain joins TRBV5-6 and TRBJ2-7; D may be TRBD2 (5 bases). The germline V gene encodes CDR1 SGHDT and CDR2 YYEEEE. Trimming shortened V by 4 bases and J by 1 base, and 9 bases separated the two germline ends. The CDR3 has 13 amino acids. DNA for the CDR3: TGTGCCAGCAGCCATACTAGTTCCTACGAGCAGTACTTC. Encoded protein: CASSHTSSYEQYF.

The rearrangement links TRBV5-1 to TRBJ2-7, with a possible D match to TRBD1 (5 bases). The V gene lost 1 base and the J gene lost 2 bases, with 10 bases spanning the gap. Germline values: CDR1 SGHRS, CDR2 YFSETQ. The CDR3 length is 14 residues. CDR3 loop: CASSLSPGTYEQYF. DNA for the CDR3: TGCGCCAGCAGCTTGTCGCCAGGGACCTACGAGCAGTACTTC.

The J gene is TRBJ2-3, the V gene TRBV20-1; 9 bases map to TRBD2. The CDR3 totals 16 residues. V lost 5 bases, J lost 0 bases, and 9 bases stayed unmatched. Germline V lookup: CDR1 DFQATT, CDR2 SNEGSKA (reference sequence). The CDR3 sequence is CSAEISGGTSTDTQYF. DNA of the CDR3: TGCAGTGCTGAAATTAGCGGGGGCACTAGCACAGATACGCAGTATTTT.

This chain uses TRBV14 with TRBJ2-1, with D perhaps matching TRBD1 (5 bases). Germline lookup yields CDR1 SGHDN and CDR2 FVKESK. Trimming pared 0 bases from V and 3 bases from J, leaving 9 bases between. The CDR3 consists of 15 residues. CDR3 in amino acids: CASSQDGADYNEQFF. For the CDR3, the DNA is TGTGCCAGCAGCCAAGATGGGGCAGACTACAATGAGCAGTTCTTC.

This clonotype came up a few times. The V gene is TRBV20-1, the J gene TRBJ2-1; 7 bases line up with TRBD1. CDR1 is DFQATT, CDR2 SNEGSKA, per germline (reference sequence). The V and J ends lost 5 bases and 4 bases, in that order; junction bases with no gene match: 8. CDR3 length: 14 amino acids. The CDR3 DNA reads TGCAGTGCTGAGCCGGGACAGAGATACAATGAGCAGTTCTTC. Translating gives CSAEPGQRYNEQFF.

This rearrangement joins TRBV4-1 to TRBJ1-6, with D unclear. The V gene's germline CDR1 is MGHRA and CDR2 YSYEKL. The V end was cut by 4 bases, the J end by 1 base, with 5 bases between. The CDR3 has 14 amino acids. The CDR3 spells CASSRESYNSPLHF. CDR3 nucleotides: TGCGCCAGCAGCCGGGAGTCCTATAATTCACCCCTCCACTTT.

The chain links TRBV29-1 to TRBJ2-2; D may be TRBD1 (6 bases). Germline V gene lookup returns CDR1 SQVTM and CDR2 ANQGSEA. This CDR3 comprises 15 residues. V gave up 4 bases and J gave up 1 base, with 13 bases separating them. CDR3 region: CSVGGGRVNTGELFF. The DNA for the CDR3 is TGCAGCGTTGGAGGGGGTAGGGTGAACACCGGGGAGCTGTTTTTT.

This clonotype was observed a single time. CDR3 sequence (DNA): TGTGCCAGCAAATGGCAGGGTAATTCACCCCTCCACTTT. This gives the protein CASKWQGNSPLHF. The gene calls are TRBV12-3 or TRBV12-4 and TRBJ1-6; the D gene is possibly TRBD1 (5 bases). The CDR3 runs 13 residues. V shed 7 bases and J shed 6 bases, with 10 bases lying between them.

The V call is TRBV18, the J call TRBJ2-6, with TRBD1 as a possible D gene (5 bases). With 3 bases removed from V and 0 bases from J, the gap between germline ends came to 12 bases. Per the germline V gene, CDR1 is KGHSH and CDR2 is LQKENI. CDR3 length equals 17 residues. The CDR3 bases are TGTGCCAGCTCACCCGACAGCCCTTACTCTGGGGCCAACGTCCTGACTTTC. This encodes CASSPDSPYSGANVLTF. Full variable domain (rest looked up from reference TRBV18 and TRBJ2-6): NAGVMQNPRHLVRRRGQEARLRCSPMKGHSHVYWYRQLPEEGLKFMVYLQKENIIDESGMPKERFSAEFPKEGPSILRIQQVVRGDSAAYFCASSPDSPYSGANVLTFGAGSRLTVL.

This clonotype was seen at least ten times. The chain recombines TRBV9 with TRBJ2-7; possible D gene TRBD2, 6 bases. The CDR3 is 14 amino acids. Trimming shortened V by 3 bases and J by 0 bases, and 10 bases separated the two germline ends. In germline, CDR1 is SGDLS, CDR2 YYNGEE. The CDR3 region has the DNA TGTGCCAGCAGCGGGGACGGGAGCTCCTACGAGCAGTACTTC. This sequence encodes CASSGDGSSYEQYF.

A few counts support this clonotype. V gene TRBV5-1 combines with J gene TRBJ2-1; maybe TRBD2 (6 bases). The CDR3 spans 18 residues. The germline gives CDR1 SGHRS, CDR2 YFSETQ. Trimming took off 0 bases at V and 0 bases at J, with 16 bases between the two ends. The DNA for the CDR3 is TGCGCCAGCAGCTTGGCCTTCGGGACTGACGTCTCCTACAATGAGCAGTTCTTC. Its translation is CASSLAFGTDVSYNEQFF.

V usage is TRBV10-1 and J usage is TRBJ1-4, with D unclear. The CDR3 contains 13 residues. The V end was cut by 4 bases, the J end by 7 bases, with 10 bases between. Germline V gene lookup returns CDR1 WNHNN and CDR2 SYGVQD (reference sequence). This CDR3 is CASSVTTGEKLFF. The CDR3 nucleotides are TGCGCCAGCAGTGTCACGACCGGTGAAAAACTGTTTTTT.

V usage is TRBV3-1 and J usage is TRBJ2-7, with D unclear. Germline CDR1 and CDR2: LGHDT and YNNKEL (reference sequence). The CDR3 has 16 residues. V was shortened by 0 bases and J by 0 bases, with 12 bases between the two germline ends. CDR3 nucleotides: TGTGCCAGCAGCCAAGATAGGCGTCGAAGCTCCTACGAGCAGTACTTC. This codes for CASSQDRRRSSYEQYF.

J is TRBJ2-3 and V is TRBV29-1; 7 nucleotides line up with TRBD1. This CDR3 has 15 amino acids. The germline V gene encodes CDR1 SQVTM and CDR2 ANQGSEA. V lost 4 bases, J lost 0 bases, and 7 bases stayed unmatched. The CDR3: CSVGLTGSSTDTQYF. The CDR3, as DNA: TGCAGCGTTGGGCTGACAGGGAGTAGCACAGATACGCAGTATTTT.

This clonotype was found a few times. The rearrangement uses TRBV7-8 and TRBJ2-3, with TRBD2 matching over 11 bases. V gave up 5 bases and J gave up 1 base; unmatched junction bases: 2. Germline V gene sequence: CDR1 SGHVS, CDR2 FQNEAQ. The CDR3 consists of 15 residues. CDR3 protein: CASSRSGGGTDTQYF. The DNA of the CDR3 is TGTGCCAGCAGCCGTAGCGGGGGGGGCACAGATACGCAGTATTTT.

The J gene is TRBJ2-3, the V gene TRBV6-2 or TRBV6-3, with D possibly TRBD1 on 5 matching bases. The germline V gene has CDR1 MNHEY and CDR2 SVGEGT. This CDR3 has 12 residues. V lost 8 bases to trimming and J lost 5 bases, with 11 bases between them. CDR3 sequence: CASAFQGDTQYF. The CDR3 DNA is TGTGCCAGCGCCTTTCAGGGAGATACGCAGTATTTT.

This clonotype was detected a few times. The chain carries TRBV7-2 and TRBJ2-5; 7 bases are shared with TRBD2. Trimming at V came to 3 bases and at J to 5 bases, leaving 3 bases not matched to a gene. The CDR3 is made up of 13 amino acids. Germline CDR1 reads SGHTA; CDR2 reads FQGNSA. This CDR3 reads CASSLSSGETQYF. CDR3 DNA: TGTGCCAGCAGCTTGAGTAGCGGGGAGACCCAGTACTTC.

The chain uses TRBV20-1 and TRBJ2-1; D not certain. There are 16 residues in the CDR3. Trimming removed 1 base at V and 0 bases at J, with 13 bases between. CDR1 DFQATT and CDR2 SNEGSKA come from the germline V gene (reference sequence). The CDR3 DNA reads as TGCAGTGCTAGAGGTTACCCGGATAGCTCCTACAATGAGCAGTTCTTC. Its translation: CSARGYPDSSYNEQFF.

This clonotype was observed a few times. CDR3 sequence reads: CSVEGIANLLFF. The CDR3 nucleotides are TGCAGCGTTGAAGGTATAGCGAACCTCCTGTTCTTC. The chain uses TRBV29-1 and TRBJ2-1; a possible D gene is TRBD2 (5 bases). The V gene's germline CDR1 is SQVTM and CDR2 ANQGSEA. This CDR3 region has 12 residues. V shed 1 base and J shed 15 bases, with 16 bases lying between them.

CDR3: CASSLGVGATNEKLFF. DNA of the CDR3: TGTGCCAGCAGCTTAGGGGTCGGCGCAACTAATGAAAAACTGTTTTTT. The V gene is TRBV5-6, the J gene TRBJ1-4; perhaps TRBD1 as D (5 bases). V was clipped by 2 bases and J by 0 bases, with 11 bases between them. This CDR3 comprises 16 residues. CDR1 and CDR2 (germline): SGHDT, YYEEEE.

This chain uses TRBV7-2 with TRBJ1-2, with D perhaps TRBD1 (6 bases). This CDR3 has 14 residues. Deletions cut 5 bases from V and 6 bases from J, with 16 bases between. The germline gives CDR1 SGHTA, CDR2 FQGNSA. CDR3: CASSRAGGADGYTF. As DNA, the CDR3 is TGTGCCAGCAGCCGGGCGGGGGGCGCAGATGGCTACACCTTC.

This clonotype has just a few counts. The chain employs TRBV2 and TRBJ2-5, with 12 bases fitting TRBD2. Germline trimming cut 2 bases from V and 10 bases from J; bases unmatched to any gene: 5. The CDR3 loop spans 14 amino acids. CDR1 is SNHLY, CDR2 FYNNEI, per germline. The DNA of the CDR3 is TGTGCCAGCAGTGAACAGCAGACTAGCGGGGGCCAGTACTTC. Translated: CASSEQQTSGGQYF.

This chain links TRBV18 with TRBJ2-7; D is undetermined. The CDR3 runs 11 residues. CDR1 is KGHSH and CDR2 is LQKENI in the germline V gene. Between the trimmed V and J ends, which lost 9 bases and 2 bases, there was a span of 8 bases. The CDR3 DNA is TGTGCCAGTAACGATGCCTACGAGCAGTACTTC. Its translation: CASNDAYEQYF.

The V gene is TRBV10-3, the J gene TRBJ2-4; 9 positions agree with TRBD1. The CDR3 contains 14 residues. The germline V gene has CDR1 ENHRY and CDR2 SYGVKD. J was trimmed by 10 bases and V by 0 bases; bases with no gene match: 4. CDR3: CAISESTGGVIQYF. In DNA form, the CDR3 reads TGTGCCATCAGTGAGTCGACAGGGGGGGTTATTCAGTACTTC.

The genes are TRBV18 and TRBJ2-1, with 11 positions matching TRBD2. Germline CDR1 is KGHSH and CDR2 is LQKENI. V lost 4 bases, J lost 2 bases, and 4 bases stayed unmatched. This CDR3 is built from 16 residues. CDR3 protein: CASSLRLAGTYNEQFF. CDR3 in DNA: TGTGCCAGCTCACTAAGACTAGCGGGGACCTACAATGAGCAGTTCTTC.

In nucleotides, the CDR3 is TGTGCCTGCCGTATGCATACCGGGGAAAAACTGTTTTTT. Encoded protein: CACRMHTGEKLFF. This sequence joins TRBV7-8 and TRBJ1-4; D call uncertain. The V end lost 11 bases, the J end lost 8 bases, and 18 bases lay between the germline ends. Germline V gene data show CDR1 as SGHVS and CDR2 as FQNEAQ. This CDR3 region has 13 residues.

CDR3 bases: TGTGCCAGCAGCTTTTCCCTACATCGGCAAGAGACCCAGTACTTC. It yields the protein CASSFSLHRQETQYF. V gene TRBV5-6 combines with J gene TRBJ2-5, with D unclear. CDR1 and CDR2 from the germline V gene are SGHDT and YYEEEE. CDR3 length equals 15 residues. Trimming took off 2 bases at V and 2 bases at J, with 13 bases between the two ends.